These T cell receptor beta chains were read from a single sample in a study of shared clonotypes between healthy human individuals. Here immunoSEQ multiplex PCR was the method, and the copy in TCRdb shows in-frame clones only, minus some. Among approximately 530,000 clones listed, roughly 95% were seen once. Sequencing was performed on naive CD4+ T cells sorted from blood. The receptors derive from a woman in her thirties in good health. CDR3s include the opening cysteine and the closing phenylalanine or tryptophan. The D gene is left open where the match is weak. Size tells how often a clone was seen (once, few, many) or the class of an expanded clone, and some rows leave it out.

-	TRBD1	TRBV5-1	TRBJ1-2	TGCGCCAGCAGCACCCGACAGGGAGACTATGGCTACACCTTC	CASSTRQGDYGYTF
-	-	TRBV5-6	TRBJ2-7	TGTGCCAGCAGCTTGTTTGGAACGGGTCTCGCCTACGAGCAGTACTTC	CASSLFGTGLAYEQYF
once	-	TRBV28	TRBJ1-5	TGTGCCAGCAGTTTCTCAGGCGTTAATCAGCCCCAGCATTTT	CASSFSGVNQPQHF
-	TRBD1	TRBV14	TRBJ1-3	TGTGCCAGCGACAGGGGTTCTGGAAACACCATATATTTT	CASDRGSGNTIYF
once	-	TRBV4-1	TRBJ2-7	TGCGCCAGCAGCCAGATGGGGACTTTCTTAAACTACGAGCAGTACTTC	CASSQMGTFLNYEQYF
-	-	TRBV19	TRBJ1-5	TGTGCCAGTACTCCCGACAGAACCAGGGGTCAGCCCCAGCATTTT	CASTPDRTRGQPQHF
-	-	TRBV6-1	TRBJ1-5	TGTGCCAGCAGTCGTCCCAGCTATAGCAATCAGCCCCAGCATTTT	CASSRPSYSNQPQHF
-	TRBD2	TRBV27	TRBJ2-7	TGTGCCACGACCGGACTAGCGGGAGGTAGGCACTACGAGCAGTACTTC	CATTGLAGGRHYEQYF
once	TRBD2	TRBV5-1	TRBJ2-2	TGCGCCAGCAGGTCGGACGCTAGCGGAGTGAACACCGGGGAGCTGTTTTTT	CASRSDASGVNTGELFF
-	-	TRBV28	TRBJ2-5	TGTGCCAGCACCAATAATGGGGGGAGAGAGACCCAGTACTTC	CASTNNGGRETQYF
-	TRBD1	TRBV19	TRBJ2-3	TGTGCCACCTTCGCCGGGACAGCGCAGTATTTT	CATFAGTAQYF
once	TRBD2	TRBV10-2	TRBJ2-7	TGCGCCAGCAGTGATCTAGCGGGAGCATTATACGAGCAGTACTTC	CASSDLAGALYEQYF
-	-	TRBV13	TRBJ2-2	TGTGCCAGCAGCTTAGTAGTTCGCCGCGAACACACCGGGGAGCTGTTTTTT	CASSLVVRREHTGELFF
-	-	TRBV5-5	TRBJ2-5	TGTGCCAGCAGCTTGGGGACAACCACAGAGACCCAGTACTTC	CASSLGTTTETQYF
-	-	TRBV2	TRBJ2-3	TGTGCCAGCAGTAGAAACAGGGAATCAGATACGCAGTATTTT	CASSRNRESDTQYF
-	-	TRBV5-1	TRBJ2-7	TGCGCCAGCAGACGAACAGGGGTCGGGGGCGAGCAGTACTTC	CASRRTGVGGEQYF
-	-	TRBV28	TRBJ2-7	TGTGCCAGCACCAGAGACCCTGGGTCCAACGAGCAGTACTTC	CASTRDPGSNEQYF
-	-	TRBV27	TRBJ2-3	TGTGCCAGCAGTTCCCCCATTAGGGGGGGACCCGCGGACGATACGCAGTATTTT	CASSSPIRGGPADDTQYF
few	-	TRBV2	TRBJ1-5	TGTGCCAGCACTGCCGGGTATAGCAATCAGCCCCAGCATTTT	CASTAGYSNQPQHF
-	-	TRBV19	TRBJ1-2	TGTGCCAGTAGTATAGATCAGACCCGTGACGGGAACATCCTCTATGGCTACACCTTC	CASSIDQTRDGNILYGYTF
once	TRBD2	TRBV9	TRBJ2-5	TGTGCCAGCAGCGGGCGGAGGGGCGAGCGGGGGAAAGAGACCCAGTACTTC	CASSGRRGERGKETQYF
-	-	TRBV6-5	TRBJ2-7	TGTGCCAGCAGTTACTCTGTCTCCTACGAGCAGTACTTC	CASSYSVSYEQYF
-	TRBD2	TRBV28	TRBJ2-1	TGTGCCAGCAGTTCCTATAGCGGGAACTCCTACAATGAGCAGTTCTTC	CASSSYSGNSYNEQFF
-	-	TRBV4-1	TRBJ2-2	TGCGCCAGCAGCCGGTTTGTGAGGGCCTTTTTCACCGGGGAGCTGTTTTTT	CASSRFVRAFFTGELFF
-	-	TRBV7-9	TRBJ2-2	TGTGCCAGCAGCTTAGCGACGGGGGCTAATACCGGGGAGCTGTTTTTT	CASSLATGANTGELFF